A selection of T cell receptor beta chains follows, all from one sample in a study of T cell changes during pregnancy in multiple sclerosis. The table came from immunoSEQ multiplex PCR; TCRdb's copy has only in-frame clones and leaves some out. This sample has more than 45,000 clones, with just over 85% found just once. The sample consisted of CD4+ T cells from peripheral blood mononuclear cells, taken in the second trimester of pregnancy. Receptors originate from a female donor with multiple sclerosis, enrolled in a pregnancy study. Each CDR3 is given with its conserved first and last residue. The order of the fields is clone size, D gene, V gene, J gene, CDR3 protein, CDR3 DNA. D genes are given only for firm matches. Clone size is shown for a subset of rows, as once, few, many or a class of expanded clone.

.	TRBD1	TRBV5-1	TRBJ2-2	CASSDDRGNTGELFF	TGCGCCAGCAGCGATGACAGGGGAAACACCGGGGAGCTGTTTTTT
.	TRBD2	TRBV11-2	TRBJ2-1	CASSGPGTTSGNEQFF	TGTGCCAGCAGCGGCCCCGGGACTACCTCAGGGAATGAGCAGTTCTTC
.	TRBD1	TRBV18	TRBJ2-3	CASSPDRGGADTQYF	TGTGCCAGCTCACCAGACAGGGGGGGCGCAGATACGCAGTATTTT
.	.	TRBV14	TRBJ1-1	CASSQQWDLNAFF	TGTGCCAGCAGCCAACAATGGGACTTGAACGCTTTCTTT
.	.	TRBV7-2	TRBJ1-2	CASRHPGRGVNYGYTF	TGTGCCAGCAGACACCCCGGGAGGGGAGTTAACTATGGCTACACCTTC
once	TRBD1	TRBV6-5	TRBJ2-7	CASSYSTGGHEQYF	TGTGCCAGCAGTTACTCGACAGGGGGGCACGAGCAGTACTTC
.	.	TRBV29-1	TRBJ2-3	CSVAWRGDTDTQYF	TGCAGCGTTGCTTGGCGCGGGGACACAGATACGCAGTATTTT
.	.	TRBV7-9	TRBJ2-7	CASSPQGHEQYF	TGTGCCAGCAGCCCACAGGGACACGAGCAGTACTTC
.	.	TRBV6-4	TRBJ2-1	CASSDLTKNNEQFF	TGTGCCAGCAGTGACCTGACTAAGAACAATGAGCAGTTCTTC
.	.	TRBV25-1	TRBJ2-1	CASSEMAPAFYNEQFF	TGTGCCAGCAGTGAGATGGCACCTGCCTTCTACAATGAGCAGTTCTTC
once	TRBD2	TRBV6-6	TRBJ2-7	CASNGGLAGNYEQYF	TGTGCCAGCAATGGGGGCCTAGCGGGAAACTACGAGCAGTACTTC
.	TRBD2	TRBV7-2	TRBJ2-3	CASSFAGTSGTDTQYF	TGTGCCAGCAGTTTTGCCGGGACTAGCGGGACAGATACGCAGTATTTT
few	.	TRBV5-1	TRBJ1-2	CASSGQDYGYTF	TGCGCCAGCAGCGGGCAAGATTATGGCTACACCTTC
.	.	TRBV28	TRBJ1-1	CASSTTGKGAEAFF	TGTGCCAGCAGTACTACAGGGAAGGGCGCTGAAGCTTTCTTT
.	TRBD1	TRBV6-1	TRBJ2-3	CASSYGTVTDTQYF	TGTGCCAGCAGTTATGGGACAGTCACAGATACGCAGTATTTT
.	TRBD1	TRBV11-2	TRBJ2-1	CASSQGQGMAYNEQFF	TGTGCCAGCAGCCAAGGACAGGGGATGGCCTACAATGAGCAGTTCTTC
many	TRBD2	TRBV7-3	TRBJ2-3	CASSLRGGDTQYF	TGTGCCAGCAGCTTACGGGGAGGGGATACGCAGTATTTT
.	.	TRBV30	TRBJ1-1	CAWNPGNTEAFF	TGTGCCTGGAATCCAGGCAACACTGAAGCTTTCTTT
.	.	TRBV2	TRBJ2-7	CASSWTAFSYEQYF	TGTGCCAGCAGTTGGACAGCTTTCTCATACGAGCAGTACTTC
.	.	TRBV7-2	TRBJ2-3	CASSSGPTDTQYF	TGTGCCAGCAGCTCGGGTCCCACAGATACGCAGTATTTT
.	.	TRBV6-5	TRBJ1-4	CASSYSGAKEEKLFF	TGTGCCAGCAGTTACTCGGGGGCTAAGGAAGAAAAACTGTTTTTT
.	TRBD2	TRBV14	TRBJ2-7	CASSHRTSGYEQYF	TGTGCCAGCAGCCATAGGACTAGCGGCTACGAGCAGTACTTC
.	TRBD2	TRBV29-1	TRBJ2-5	CSVDSGSGSGTQYF	TGCAGCGTTGATAGTGGTAGCGGGAGCGGGACCCAGTACTTC
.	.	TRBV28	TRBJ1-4	CASSLLGGAQGTLNEKLFF	TGTGCCAGCAGTTTATTGGGGGGGGCCCAGGGAACCCTAAATGAAAAACTGTTTTTT
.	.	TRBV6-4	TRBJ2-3	CASSDGGGRTDTQYF	TGTGCCAGCAGTGACGGCGGAGGGCGCACAGATACGCAGTATTTT
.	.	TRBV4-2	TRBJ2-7	CASSQVLQGASYEQYF	TGTGCCAGCAGCCAGGTACTCCAGGGTGCCTCCTACGAGCAGTACTTC
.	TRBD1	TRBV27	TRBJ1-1	CASSSGQGLNTEAFF	TGTGCCAGCAGTTCGGGACAGGGGCTAAACACTGAAGCTTTCTTT
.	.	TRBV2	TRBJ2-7	CASSVFFNSYEQYF	TGTGCCAGCAGTGTATTTTTTAACTCCTACGAGCAGTACTTC
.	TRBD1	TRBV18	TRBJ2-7	CASSGQGYEQYF	TGTGCCAGCTCAGGACAGGGCTACGAGCAGTACTTC
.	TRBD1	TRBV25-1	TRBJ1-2	CASSDQGQGVYGYTF	TGTGCCAGCAGTGACCAAGGACAGGGGGTCTATGGCTACACCTTC
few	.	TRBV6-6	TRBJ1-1	CASSLGQYRRNTEAFF	TGTGCCAGCAGCCTCGGACAGTACCGGCGGAACACTGAAGCTTTCTTT
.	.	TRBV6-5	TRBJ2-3	CASSKGKTTDTQYF	TGTGCCAGCAGCAAGGGGAAGACTACAGATACGCAGTATTTT
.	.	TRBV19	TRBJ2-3	CASTPLESTDTQYF	TGTGCCAGTACCCCGTTAGAGAGCACAGATACGCAGTATTTT
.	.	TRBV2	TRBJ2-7	CASSEYVGGEQYF	TGTGCCAGCAGTGAGTACGTGGGGGGCGAGCAGTACTTC
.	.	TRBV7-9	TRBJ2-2	CASSWTANTGELFF	TGTGCCAGCAGCTGGACAGCGAACACCGGGGAGCTGTTTTTT
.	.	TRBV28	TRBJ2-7	CASSAPGSGYEQYF	TGTGCCAGCAGTGCCCCCGGGTCAGGGTATGAGCAGTACTTC
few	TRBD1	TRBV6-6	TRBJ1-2	CASTPGTGGAYGYTF	TGTGCCAGCACCCCAGGGACAGGGGGCGCATATGGCTACACCTTC
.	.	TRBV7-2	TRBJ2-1	CASSLDPKRGEQFF	TGTGCCAGCAGCTTAGACCCCAAACGAGGGGAGCAGTTCTTC
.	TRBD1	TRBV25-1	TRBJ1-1	CASSDHRQGVTEAFF	TGTGCCAGCAGTGATCACAGGCAGGGGGTCACTGAAGCTTTCTTT
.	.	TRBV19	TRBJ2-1	CASMETGNPSYNEQFF	TGTGCCAGTATGGAAACAGGAAACCCTTCCTACAATGAGCAGTTCTTC
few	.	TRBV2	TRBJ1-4	CASSSNSPSGEKLFF	TGTGCCAGCAGTTCGAATTCCCCCAGTGGCGAAAAACTGTTTTTT
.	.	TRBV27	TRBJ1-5	CASSPQGGIEPQHF	TGTGCCAGCAGTCCCCAAGGGGGAATTGAGCCCCAGCATTTT
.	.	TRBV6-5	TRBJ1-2	CASSYWGGSKGYTF	TGTGCCAGCAGTTACTGGGGGGGGTCTAAAGGCTACACCTTC
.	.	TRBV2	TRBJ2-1	CASSHYNEQFF	TGTGCCAGCAGTCACTACAATGAGCAGTTCTTC
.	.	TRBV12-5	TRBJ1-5	CASGLLWGQNNQPQHF	TGTGCTAGTGGCCTTCTTTGGGGGCAAAACAATCAGCCCCAGCATTTT
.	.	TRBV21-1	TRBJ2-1	CASSKRRLAGGPFGNEQFF	TGTGCCAGCAGCAAAAGAAGACTAGCGGGAGGGCCTTTTGGAAATGAGCAGTTCTTC
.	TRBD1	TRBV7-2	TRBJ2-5	CASSMDRALETQYF	TGTGCCAGCAGCATGGACAGGGCTCTGGAGACCCAGTACTTC
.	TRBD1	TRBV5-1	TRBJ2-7	CASSLSQDRGNYEQYF	TGCGCCAGCAGCTTGAGTCAGGACAGGGGCAACTACGAGCAGTACTTC
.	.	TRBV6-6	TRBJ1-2	CASSSSGVGYTF	TGTGCCAGCAGTAGCTCAGGGGTTGGCTACACCTTC
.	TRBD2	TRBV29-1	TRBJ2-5	CSVDPAGFQETQYF	TGCAGCGTTGACCCAGCGGGATTCCAAGAGACCCAGTACTTC
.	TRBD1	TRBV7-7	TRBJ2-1	CASSRDRGYEQFF	TGTGCTAGCAGCCGGGACAGGGGGTATGAGCAGTTCTTC
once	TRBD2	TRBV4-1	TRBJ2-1	CASSQTSWTSGENEQFF	TGCGCCAGCAGCCAGACATCATGGACTAGCGGGGAAAATGAGCAGTTCTTC
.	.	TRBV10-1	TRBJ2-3	CASSGVGTMNTQYF	TGCGCCAGCAGTGGAGTCGGTACGATGAATACGCAGTATTTT
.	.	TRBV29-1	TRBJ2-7	CSVDSPGTYEQYF	TGCAGCGTTGATAGTCCAGGTACCTACGAGCAGTACTTC
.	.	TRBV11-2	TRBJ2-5	CASSLVGGKQETQYF	TGTGCCAGCAGCTTAGTAGGAGGGAAGCAAGAGACCCAGTACTTC
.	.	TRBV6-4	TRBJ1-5	CASSMNGGGNQPQHF	TGTGCCAGCAGTATGAACGGTGGAGGCAATCAGCCCCAGCATTTT
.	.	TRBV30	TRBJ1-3	CAWNEADRNTIYF	TGTGCCTGGAACGAGGCAGATAGGAACACCATATATTTT
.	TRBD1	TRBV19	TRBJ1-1	CASTGDRTNTEAFF	TGTGCCAGTACAGGGGACAGGACGAACACTGAAGCTTTCTTT
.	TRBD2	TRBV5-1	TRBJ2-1	CASSPATSGNGDEQFF	TGCGCCAGCAGCCCCGCGACTAGCGGGAACGGCGATGAGCAGTTCTTC